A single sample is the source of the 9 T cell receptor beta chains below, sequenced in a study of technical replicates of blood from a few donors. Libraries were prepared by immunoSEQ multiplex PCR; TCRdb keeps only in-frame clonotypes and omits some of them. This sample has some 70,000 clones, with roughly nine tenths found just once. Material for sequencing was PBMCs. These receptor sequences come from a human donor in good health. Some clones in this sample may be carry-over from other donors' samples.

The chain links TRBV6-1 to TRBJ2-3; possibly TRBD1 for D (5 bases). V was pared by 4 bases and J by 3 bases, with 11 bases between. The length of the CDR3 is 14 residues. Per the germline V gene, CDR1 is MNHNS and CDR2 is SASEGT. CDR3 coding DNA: TGTGCCAGCAGTGCAGGGTTTGGAACAGATACGCAGTATTTT. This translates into CASSAGFGTDTQYF.

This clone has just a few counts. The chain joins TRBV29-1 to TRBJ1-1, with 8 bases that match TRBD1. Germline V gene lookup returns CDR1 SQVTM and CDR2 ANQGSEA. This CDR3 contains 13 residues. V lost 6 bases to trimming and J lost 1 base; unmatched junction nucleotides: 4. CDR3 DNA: TGCAGCGTCCAAGACAGGGGGAACACTGAAGCTTTCTTT. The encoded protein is CSVQDRGNTEAFF.

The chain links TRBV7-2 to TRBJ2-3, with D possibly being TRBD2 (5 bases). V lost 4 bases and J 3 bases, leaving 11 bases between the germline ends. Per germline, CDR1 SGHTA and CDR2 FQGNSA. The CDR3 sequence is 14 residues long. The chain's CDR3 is CASSSGLITDTQYF. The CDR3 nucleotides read TGTGCCAGCAGCTCCGGACTGATTACAGATACGCAGTATTTT.

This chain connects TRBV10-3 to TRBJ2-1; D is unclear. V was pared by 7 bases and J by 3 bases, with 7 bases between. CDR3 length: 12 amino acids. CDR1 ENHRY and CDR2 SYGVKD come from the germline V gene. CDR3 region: CAITGDYNEQFF. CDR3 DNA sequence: TGTGCCATCACCGGAGACTACAATGAGCAGTTCTTC.

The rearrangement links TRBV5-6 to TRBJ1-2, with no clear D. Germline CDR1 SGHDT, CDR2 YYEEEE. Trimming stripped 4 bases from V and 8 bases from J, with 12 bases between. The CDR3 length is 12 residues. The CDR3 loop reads CASSGRVGGYTF. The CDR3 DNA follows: TGTGCCAGCAGCGGGAGGGTAGGCGGCTACACCTTC.

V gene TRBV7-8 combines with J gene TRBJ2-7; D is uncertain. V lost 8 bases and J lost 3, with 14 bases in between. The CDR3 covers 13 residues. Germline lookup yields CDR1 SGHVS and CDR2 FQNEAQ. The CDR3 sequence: CASEDYPDYEQYF. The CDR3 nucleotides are TGTGCCAGCGAGGATTATCCGGACTACGAGCAGTACTTC.

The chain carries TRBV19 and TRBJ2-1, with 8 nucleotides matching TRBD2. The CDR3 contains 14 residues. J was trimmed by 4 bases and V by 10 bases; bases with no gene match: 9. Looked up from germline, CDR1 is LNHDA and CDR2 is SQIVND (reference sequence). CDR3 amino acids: CATQPGLGYNEQFF. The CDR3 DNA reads TGTGCCACCCAACCGGGACTAGGATACAATGAGCAGTTCTTC.

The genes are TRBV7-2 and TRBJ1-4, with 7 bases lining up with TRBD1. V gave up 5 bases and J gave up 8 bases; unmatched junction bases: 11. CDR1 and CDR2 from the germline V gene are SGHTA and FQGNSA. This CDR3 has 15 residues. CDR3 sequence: CASSLTGARTEKLFF. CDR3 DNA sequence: TGTGCCAGCAGCCTAACAGGGGCGAGAACCGAAAAACTGTTTTTT.

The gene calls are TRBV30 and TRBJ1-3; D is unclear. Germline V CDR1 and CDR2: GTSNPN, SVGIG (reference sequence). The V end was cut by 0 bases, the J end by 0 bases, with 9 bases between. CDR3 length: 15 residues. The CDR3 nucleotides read TGTGCCTGGAGTGTTATAGGCGGCTCTGGAAACACCATATATTTT. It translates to CAWSVIGGSGNTIYF.